These 9 T cell receptor beta chains were all obtained from the same sample, sequenced in a study of cytomegalovirus exposure and HLA in healthy donors. Amplification used 60 Vbeta primers and 13 Jbeta primers. Sequenced by immunoSEQ multiplex PCR; TCRdb stores in-frame clones only, minus some. This table holds more than 150,000 clones, more than 80% found once. Specimen: PBMCs. The origin of the receptors is a boy aged 5-17 years in good health and CMV-seronegative.

V usage is TRBV13 and J usage is TRBJ2-7; 11 bases are a match to TRBD2. The CDR3 has 16 amino acids. The trim removed 2 bases at V and 0 bases at J, leaving 3 bases unmatched. Germline lookup yields CDR1 PRHDT and CDR2 FYEKMQ (reference sequence). The CDR3 DNA reads as TGTGCCAGCAGCTTATCTAGCGGGGGGCTCTCCTACGAGCAGTACTTC. This sequence encodes CASSLSSGGLSYEQYF. Based on the CDR3 plus reference TRBV13 and TRBJ2-7, the full variable domain is AAGVIQSPRHLIKEKRETATLKCYPIPRHDTVYWYQQGPGQDPQFLISFYEKMQSDKGSIPDRFSAQQFSDYHSELNMSSLELGDSALYFCASSLSSGGLSYEQYFGPGTRLTVT.

The V call is TRBV6-5, the J call TRBJ2-1, with D maybe TRBD2 (6 bases). Germline assignment: CDR1 MNHEY and CDR2 SVGAGI. CDR3 length: 14 residues. The ends were cut back, 0 bases at V and 9 bases at J, with 12 bases in the middle. The CDR3 nucleotides are TGTGCCAGCAGTTACTCCACGGGGCGGGGTGAGCAGTTCTTC. Protein sequence: CASSYSTGRGEQFF.

This clone was seen just once. The chain uses TRBV5-4 and TRBJ2-3; perhaps TRBD2 as D (6 bases). Germline CDR1 reads SGHNT; CDR2 reads YYREEE (reference sequence). V was pared by 10 bases and J by 1 base, with 16 bases between. This CDR3 has 14 residues. Here the CDR3 DNA reads TGTGCCGGACACCGGGACTCTCGCACAGATACGCAGTATTTT. As protein: CAGHRDSRTDTQYF.

On this clone itself: Other DNA sequences from this sample encode an identical CDR3 as well. The chain uses TRBV19 and TRBJ1-4; D is uncertain. CDR1 LNHDA and CDR2 SQIVND come from the germline V gene (reference sequence). This CDR3 is 12 amino acids long. The V and J ends lost 3 bases and 8 bases respectively, with 7 bases between them. CDR3 DNA: TGTGCCAGTAGTATTAGAGGGGAAAAACTGTTTTTT. Translated: CASSIRGEKLFF.

The rearrangement joins TRBV5-1 to TRBJ2-4, with a weak D call TRBD1 (6 bases). The germline V and J ends were trimmed by 2 bases and 6 bases, with 12 bases remaining between them. Germline-derived CDR1 and CDR2 are SGHRS and YFSETQ. CDR3 size: 14 residues. DNA for the CDR3: TGCGCCAGCAGCTTAGGACAGCCGGCAAACATTCAGTACTTC. Protein product: CASSLGQPANIQYF.

This chain joins TRBV21-1 and TRBJ2-7; TRBD1, the table's D call, was not compared with the DNA. TRBV21-1 is a recognized pseudogene. The CDR3 is 18 residues long. This CDR3 reads CASSKTPLRDRGDYEQYF. DNA of the CDR3: TGTGCCAGCAGCAAAACCCCTCTTAGGGACAGGGGGGATTACGAGCAGTACTTC.

This clone has a handful of counts. This chain joins TRBV5-6 and TRBJ1-1, with 8 bases fitting TRBD1. Trimming at V came to 4 bases and at J to 4 bases, leaving 9 bases not matched to a gene. The CDR3 sequence is 15 residues long. Germline values: CDR1 SGHDT, CDR2 YYEEEE. CDR3 amino acids: CASSARQGLGTEAFF. CDR3 coding DNA: TGTGCCAGCAGCGCGCGACAGGGGTTAGGCACTGAAGCTTTCTTT.

This sequence joins TRBV5-4 and TRBJ2-3, with 9 bases lining up with TRBD2. V was clipped by 1 base and J by 3 bases; unmatched bases: 0. Germline V gives CDR1 SGHNT, CDR2 YYREEE (reference sequence). CDR3 length equals 14 residues. The CDR3: CASSLTSGTDTQYF. Written as DNA, the CDR3 is TGTGCCAGCAGCTTGACTAGCGGGACAGATACGCAGTATTTT.

The chain joins TRBV15 to TRBJ2-7; D possibly corresponds to TRBD1 (5 bases). The CDR3 covers 14 residues. The V end lost 5 bases, the J end lost 6 bases, and 17 bases lay between the germline ends. CDR1 is LNHNV, CDR2 YYDKDF, per germline (reference sequence). Here the CDR3 reads CATSGRMGLGEQYF. The CDR3 region has the DNA TGTGCCACCAGCGGACGTATGGGGCTGGGCGAGCAGTACTTC.